This TCR beta chain was identified during a study of blood T cell repertoires in COVID-19. Study summary: Acute and convalescent COVID-19 specimens originated in the United States, Italy and Spain.

As handled by the study authors: Estimation of nucleated cell counts relied on the amplification of reference gene primers. Assay: immunoSEQ multiplex PCR; the TCRdb copy retains only in-frame clones and omits some. V and J calls and clone size come straight from that table; D and trimming were deduced from the DNA. The table lists 95,000 to 150,000 clones, around 89% of them singletons. The sample taken for sequencing was peripheral blood. The sequence was collected from a human donor in a cohort sampled during active COVID-19.

In nucleotides, the CDR3 is TGTGCCAGCAGCTTATTTGTAGCGCGTTCAGAGAATGAGCAGTTCTTC. It translates to CASSLFVARSENEQFF. V usage is TRBV7-2 and J usage is TRBJ2-1; tentatively, D is TRBD2 (5 bases). The V gene's germline CDR1 is SGHTA and CDR2 FQGNSA. CDR3 length equals 16 residues. The V end lost 2 bases, the J end lost 7 bases, and 18 bases lay between the germline ends.